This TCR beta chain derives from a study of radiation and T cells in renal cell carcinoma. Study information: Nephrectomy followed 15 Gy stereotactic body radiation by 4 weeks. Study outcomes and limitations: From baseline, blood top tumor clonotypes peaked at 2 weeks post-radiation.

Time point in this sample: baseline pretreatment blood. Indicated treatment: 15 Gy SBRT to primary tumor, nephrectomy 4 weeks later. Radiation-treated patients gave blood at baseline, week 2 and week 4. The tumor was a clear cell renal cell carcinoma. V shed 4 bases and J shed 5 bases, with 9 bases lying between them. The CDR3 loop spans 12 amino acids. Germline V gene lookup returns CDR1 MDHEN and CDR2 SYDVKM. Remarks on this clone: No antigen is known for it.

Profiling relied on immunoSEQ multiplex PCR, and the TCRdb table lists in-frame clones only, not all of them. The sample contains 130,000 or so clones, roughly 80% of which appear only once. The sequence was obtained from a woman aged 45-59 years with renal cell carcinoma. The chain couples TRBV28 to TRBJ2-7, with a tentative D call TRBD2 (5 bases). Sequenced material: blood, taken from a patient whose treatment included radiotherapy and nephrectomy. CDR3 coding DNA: TGTGCCAGCAGTTCGGGATCCCACGAGCAGTACTTC. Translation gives CASSSGSHEQYF.